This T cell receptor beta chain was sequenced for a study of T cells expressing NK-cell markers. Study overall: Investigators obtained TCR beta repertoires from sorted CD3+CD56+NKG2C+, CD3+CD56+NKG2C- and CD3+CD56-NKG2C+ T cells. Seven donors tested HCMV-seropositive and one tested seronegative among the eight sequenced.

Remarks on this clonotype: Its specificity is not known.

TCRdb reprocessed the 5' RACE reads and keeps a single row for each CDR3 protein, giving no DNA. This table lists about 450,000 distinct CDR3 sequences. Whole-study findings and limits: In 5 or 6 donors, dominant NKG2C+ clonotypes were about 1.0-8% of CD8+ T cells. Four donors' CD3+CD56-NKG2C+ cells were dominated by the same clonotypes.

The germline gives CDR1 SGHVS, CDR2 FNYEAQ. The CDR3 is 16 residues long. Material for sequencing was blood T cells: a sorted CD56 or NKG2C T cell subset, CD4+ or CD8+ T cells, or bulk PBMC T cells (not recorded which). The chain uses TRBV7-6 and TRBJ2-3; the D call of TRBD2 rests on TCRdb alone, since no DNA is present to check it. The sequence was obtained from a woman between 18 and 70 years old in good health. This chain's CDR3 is CASSSGLAGIGDTQYF.